These 19 T cell receptor beta chains were sequenced from one sample in a study of lymphopenia after photon versus proton radiotherapy (dated by TCRdb to about 2019). Receptor libraries were prepared by the immunoSEQ multiplex PCR assay. What TCRdb holds here is the immuneACCESS table cut down to in-frame rearrangements. Part of the clones is not present; checked against another copy, under half of the missing clones reflect an unresolved V gene, and the others are unexplained. The table for this sample lists 60,000 to 75,000 clones; approximately 83% of them were counted only once. The ten largest clones capture about 2.3% of the sample. The sequencing here drew on peripheral blood, taken from a patient treated with photon-based radiotherapy. Receptors originate from a man in his forties or fifties with gastric cancer.

The chain is built from TRBV5-5 and TRBJ1-4, with 7 bases that match TRBD1. The germline V gene has CDR1 SGHKS and CDR2 YYEKEE (reference sequence). Unmatched junction bases numbered 10, after V lost 0 bases and J lost 2 bases. This CDR3 comprises 18 residues. CDR3: CASSLGTTGFGTNEKLFF. In DNA form, the CDR3 reads TGTGCCAGCAGCTTGGGAACGACAGGGTTTGGGACTAATGAAAAACTGTTTTTT.

The rearrangement links TRBV5-4 to TRBJ1-4; TRBD1 aligns across 9 bases. Losses at the gene ends were 6 bases for V and 6 bases for J; bases not matched to a gene: 3. Germline V gene sequence: CDR1 SGHNT, CDR2 YYREEE (reference sequence). This CDR3 comprises 13 residues. Here the CDR3 reads CASTRDRDEKLFF. For the CDR3, the DNA is TGTGCCAGCACCCGGGACAGGGATGAAAAACTGTTTTTT.

The CDR3 DNA reads as TGTGCCATCAGTGAGTCTAACCGGGTCTATGGCTACACCTTC. Amino acid sequence: CAISESNRVYGYTF. This chain joins TRBV10-3 and TRBJ1-2; D is unresolved. Germline CDR1 and CDR2: ENHRY and SYGVKD. V shed 0 bases and J shed 4 bases, with 9 bases lying between them. This CDR3 is 14 amino acids long.

V gene TRBV7-3 combines with J gene TRBJ1-2; 9 bases match TRBD1. After removal of 8 bases from V and 7 bases from J, the junction contained 8 bases not matched to a gene. The germline gives CDR1 SGHTA, CDR2 FQGTGA. This CDR3 region has 13 residues. The CDR3 sequence: CASGTGGAGGYTF. CDR3 in DNA: TGTGCCAGCGGAACAGGGGGCGCGGGTGGCTACACCTTC.

The chain combines TRBV5-4 with TRBJ1-2, with 8 bases aligning to TRBD1. The CDR3 consists of 15 residues. Per the germline V gene, CDR1 is SGHNT and CDR2 is YYREEE (reference sequence). The V segment lost 0 bases and the J segment 4 bases; nucleotides outside the gene matches: 5. CDR3 bases: TGTGCCAGCAGCTTGGCCGGCACAGGGGGCTATGGCTACACCTTC. It yields the protein CASSLAGTGGYGYTF.

The V call is TRBV15, the J call TRBJ2-5, with D perhaps matching TRBD2 (5 bases). This CDR3 comprises 15 residues. V was cut by 0 bases and J by 5 bases, with 13 bases left in between. CDR1 and CDR2 (germline): LNHNV, YYDKDF (reference sequence). CDR3 sequence reads: CATSRERARAETQYF. The CDR3 bases are TGTGCCACCAGCAGAGAGAGGGCCCGAGCGGAGACCCAGTACTTC.

J is TRBJ1-2 and V is TRBV7-9; no clear D gene. The CDR3 is 13 amino acids. Trimming pared 2 bases from V and 4 bases from J, leaving 8 bases between. CDR1 and CDR2 from the germline V gene are SEHNR and FQNEAQ (reference sequence). CDR3 amino acids: CASSLQVTYGYTF. Written as DNA, the CDR3 is TGTGCCAGCAGCTTACAGGTCACCTATGGCTACACCTTC.

The gene calls are TRBV6-1 and TRBJ1-3, with 7 positions matching TRBD1. Germline V gene lookup returns CDR1 MNHNS and CDR2 SASEGT. V lost 8 bases to trimming and J lost 4 bases; unmatched junction nucleotides: 11. The CDR3 covers 15 residues. This CDR3 is CASDLEGARGNTIYF. As DNA, the CDR3 is TGTGCCAGCGATCTAGAGGGGGCGAGAGGAAACACCATATATTTT.

CDR3 protein: CAWVPPDRVYEQYF. The CDR3 nucleotides are TGTGCCTGGGTTCCTCCGGACAGGGTATACGAGCAGTACTTC. The chain carries TRBV30 and TRBJ2-7; 8 nucleotides line up with TRBD1. This CDR3 spans 14 amino acids. Per the germline V gene, CDR1 is GTSNPN and CDR2 is SVGIG (reference sequence). J gave up 4 bases and V 5 bases, and 10 bases lay outside the gene matches. Complete variable domain (other parts from reference TRBV30 and TRBJ2-7): SQTIHQWPATLVQPVGSPLSLECTVEGTSNPNLYWYRQAAGRGLQLLFYSVGIGQISSEVPQNLSASRPQDRQFILSSKKLLLSDSGFYLCAWVPPDRVYEQYFGPGTRLTVT.

This clone was recorded only once. This chain uses TRBV7-2 with TRBJ2-3; D ambiguous. Per the germline V gene, CDR1 is SGHTA and CDR2 is FQGNSA. Between the trimmed V and J ends, which lost 0 bases and 6 bases, there was a span of 1 base. The CDR3 sequence is 11 residues long. The CDR3 reads CASSLADTQYF. CDR3 in DNA: TGTGCCAGCAGCTTAGCCGATACGCAGTATTTT.

The J gene is TRBJ2-1, the V gene TRBV7-8; D gene unclear. Between the trimmed V and J ends, which lost 1 base and 7 bases, there was a span of 5 bases. This CDR3 has 12 amino acids. CDR1 is SGHVS and CDR2 is FQNEAQ in the germline V gene. The CDR3 sequence is CASSLVFNEQFF. The DNA of the CDR3 is TGTGCCAGCAGCTTAGTTTTTAATGAGCAGTTCTTC.

The V call is TRBV27, the J call TRBJ1-2, with 7 bases lining up with TRBD1. The CDR3 loop spans 14 amino acids. The V gene's germline CDR1 is MNHEY and CDR2 SMNVEV (reference sequence). The J segment lost 8 bases and the V segment lost 6 bases, leaving 12 bases of the junction unmatched. The CDR3 reads CASSRLTGVEGYTF. CDR3 coding DNA: TGTGCCAGCAGCCGACTAACAGGGGTAGAGGGCTACACCTTC.

CDR3 sequence reads: CASREGAREGYTF. DNA of the CDR3: TGTGCCAGCAGAGAGGGGGCCAGGGAAGGCTACACCTTC. The V and J genes are TRBV6-5 and TRBJ1-2; 7 nucleotides line up with TRBD1. This CDR3 has 13 residues. V trimming: 6 bases; J trimming: 8 bases; junction bases outside the gene matches: 9. Germline CDR1 is MNHEY and CDR2 is SVGAGI.

V and J are TRBV4-2 and TRBJ2-1; D is possibly TRBD1 (6 bases). This CDR3 region has 13 residues. In germline, CDR1 is LGHNA, CDR2 YNFKEQ. V shed 5 bases and J shed 6 bases, with 11 bases lying between them. CDR3 nucleotides: TGTGCCAGCAGCTACGGGACACCCAATGAGCAGTTCTTC. Residues: CASSYGTPNEQFF.

The chain is built from TRBV18 and TRBJ2-5; 9 nucleotides match TRBD1. The CDR3 spans 15 residues. Germline CDR1 KGHSH, CDR2 LQKENI. V was clipped by 6 bases and J by 0 bases; unmatched bases: 5. DNA for the CDR3: TGTGCCAGCTCCTCTCGGACAGGGGACCAAGAGACCCAGTACTTC. Translated: CASSSRTGDQETQYF.

The chain carries TRBV18 and TRBJ2-3; 7 nucleotides align to TRBD1. The CDR3 length is 15 residues. Germline V gene lookup returns CDR1 KGHSH and CDR2 LQKENI. The J segment lost 2 bases and the V segment lost 5 bases, leaving 7 bases of the junction unmatched. This CDR3 reads CASSSGQPSTDTQYF. CDR3 DNA sequence: TGTGCCAGCTCATCGGGACAGCCATCCACAGATACGCAGTATTTT.

This sequence joins TRBV4-2 and TRBJ2-5; TRBD2 aligns across 10 bases. Looked up from germline, CDR1 is LGHNA and CDR2 is YNFKEQ. The CDR3 runs to 16 residues. J was trimmed by 4 bases and V by 1 base; bases with no gene match: 6. This CDR3 is CASSQGRSGGGETQYF. Written as DNA, the CDR3 is TGTGCCAGCAGCCAAGGCCGGAGCGGGGGGGGAGAGACCCAGTACTTC.

The genes are TRBV9 and TRBJ1-1; D might be TRBD1 (6 bases). The CDR3 runs to 15 residues. Germline V gives CDR1 SGDLS, CDR2 YYNGEE. Trimming took off 4 bases at V and 7 bases at J, with 20 bases between the two ends. The CDR3 region has the DNA TGTGCCAGCAGCCTACAGGGATGGGCATCCGGTGAAGCTTTCTTT. This gives the protein CASSLQGWASGEAFF.

This chain joins TRBV19 and TRBJ1-5; D is unresolved. The CDR3 has 13 residues. CDR1 and CDR2 (germline): LNHDA, SQIVND (reference sequence). Trimming took off 4 bases at V and 7 bases at J, with 11 bases between the two ends. CDR3: CASSTTPRQPQHF. CDR3 bases: TGTGCCAGTAGTACGACTCCCAGGCAGCCCCAGCATTTT.